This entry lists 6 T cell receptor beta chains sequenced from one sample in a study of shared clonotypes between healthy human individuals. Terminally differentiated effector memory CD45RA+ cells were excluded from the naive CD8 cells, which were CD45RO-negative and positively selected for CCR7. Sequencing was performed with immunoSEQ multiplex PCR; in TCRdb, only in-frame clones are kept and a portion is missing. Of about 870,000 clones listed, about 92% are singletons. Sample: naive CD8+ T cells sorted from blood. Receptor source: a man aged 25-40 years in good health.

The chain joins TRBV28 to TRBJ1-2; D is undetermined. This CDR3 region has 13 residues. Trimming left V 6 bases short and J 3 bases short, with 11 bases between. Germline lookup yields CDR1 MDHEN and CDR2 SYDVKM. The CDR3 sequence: CASSRQAHYGYTF. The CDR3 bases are TGTGCCAGCAGCCGACAAGCTCACTATGGCTACACCTTC.

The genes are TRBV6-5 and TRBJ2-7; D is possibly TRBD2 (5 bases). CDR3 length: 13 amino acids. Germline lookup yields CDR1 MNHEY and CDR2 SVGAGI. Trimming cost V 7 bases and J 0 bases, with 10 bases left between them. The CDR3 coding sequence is TGTGCCAGCACTAGCATTCCCTCCTACGAGCAGTACTTC. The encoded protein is CASTSIPSYEQYF.

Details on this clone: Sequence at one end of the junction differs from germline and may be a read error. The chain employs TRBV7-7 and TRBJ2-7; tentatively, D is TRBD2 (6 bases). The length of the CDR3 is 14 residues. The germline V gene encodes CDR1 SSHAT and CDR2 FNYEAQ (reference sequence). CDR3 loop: CASSLGRESDEQYF. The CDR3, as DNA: TGTGCTAGCAGCTTGGGGCGGGAAAGCGACGAGCAGTACTTC.

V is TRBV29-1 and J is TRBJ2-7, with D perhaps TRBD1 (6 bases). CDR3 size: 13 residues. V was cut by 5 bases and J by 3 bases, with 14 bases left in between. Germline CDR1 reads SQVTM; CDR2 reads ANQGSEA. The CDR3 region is CSVLGQPDYEQYF. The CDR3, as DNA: TGCAGCGTTTTAGGACAGCCCGACTACGAGCAGTACTTC.

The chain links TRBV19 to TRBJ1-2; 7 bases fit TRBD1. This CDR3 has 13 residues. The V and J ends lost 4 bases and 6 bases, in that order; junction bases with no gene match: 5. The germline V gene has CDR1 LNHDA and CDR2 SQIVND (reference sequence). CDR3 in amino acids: CASSTDRRDGYTF. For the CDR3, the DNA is TGTGCCAGTAGTACGGACAGGCGTGATGGCTACACCTTC.

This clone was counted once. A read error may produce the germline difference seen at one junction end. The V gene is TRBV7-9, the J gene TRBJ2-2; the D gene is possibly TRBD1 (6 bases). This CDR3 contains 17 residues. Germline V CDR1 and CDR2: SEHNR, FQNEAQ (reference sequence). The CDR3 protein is CAGSLPGTPRNTGELFF. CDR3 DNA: TGTGCCGGCAGCTTACCCGGGACACCCCGGAACACCGGGGAGCTGTTTTTT.